The clone carrying this T cell receptor beta chain has just a few counts. Antigen unknown. The CDR3 has 17 residues. With V trimmed by 2 bases and J by 3 bases, 7 bases remained unmatched. Per germline, CDR1 SGHTA and CDR2 FQGNSA. This entry comes from a study of T cell repertoires in cytomegalovirus infection. Background on the study: CMV epitopes, recently identified HLA-C-restricted and well-studied HLA-B-restricted, were used. Study-wide points: Across the ex vivo response, the dominant clonotypes were HLA-C-restricted CMV-specific TCR beta clonotypes. The cumulative frequency of public TCR beta families identified carriers of CMV plus the relevant HLA.

TCRdb redid the calling of the reads with MiXCR, one entry per CDR3 protein. This sample has 40,000 to 60,000 distinct CDR3 sequences, with under 25% found just once. The clonotype comes from a human donor in good health (CMV status not recorded). Some clones in this sample may be carry-over from other donors' samples. J is TRBJ2-1 and V is TRBV7-2; 10 bases fit TRBD2. The specimen was CD8+ T cells from cultured PBMCs, collected from culture after CMV antigen stimulation. CDR3 DNA: TGTGCCAGCAGCTTATCACGAGCGGGAGGGATCTACAATGAGCAGTTCTTC. Its translation is CASSLSRAGGIYNEQFF.